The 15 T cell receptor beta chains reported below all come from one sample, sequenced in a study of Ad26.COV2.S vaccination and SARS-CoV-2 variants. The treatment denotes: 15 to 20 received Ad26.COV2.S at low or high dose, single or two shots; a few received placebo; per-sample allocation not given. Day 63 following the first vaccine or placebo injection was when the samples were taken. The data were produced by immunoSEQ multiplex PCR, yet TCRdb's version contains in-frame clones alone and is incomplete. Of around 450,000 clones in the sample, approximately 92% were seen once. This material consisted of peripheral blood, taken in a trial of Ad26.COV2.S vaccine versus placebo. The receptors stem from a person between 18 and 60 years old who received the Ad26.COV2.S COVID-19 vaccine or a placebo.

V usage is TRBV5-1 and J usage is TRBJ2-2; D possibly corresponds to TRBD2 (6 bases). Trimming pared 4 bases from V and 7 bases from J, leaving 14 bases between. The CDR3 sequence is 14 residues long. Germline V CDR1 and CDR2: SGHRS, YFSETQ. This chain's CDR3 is CASSRLGYLGELFF. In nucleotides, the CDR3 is TGCGCCAGCAGCCGACTAGGGTACCTCGGGGAGCTGTTTTTT.

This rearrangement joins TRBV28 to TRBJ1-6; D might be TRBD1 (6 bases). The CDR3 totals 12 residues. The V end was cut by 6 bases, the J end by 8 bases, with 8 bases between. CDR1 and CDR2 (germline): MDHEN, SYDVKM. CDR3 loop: CASRSGDSPLHF. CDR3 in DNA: TGTGCCAGCAGGTCAGGGGATTCACCCCTCCACTTT.

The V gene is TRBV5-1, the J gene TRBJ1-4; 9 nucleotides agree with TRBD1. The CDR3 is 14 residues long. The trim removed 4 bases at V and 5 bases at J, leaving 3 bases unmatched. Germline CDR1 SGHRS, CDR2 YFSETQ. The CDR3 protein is CASSPGTGNEKLFF. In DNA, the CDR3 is TGCGCCAGCAGCCCCGGGACAGGGAATGAAAAACTGTTTTTT.

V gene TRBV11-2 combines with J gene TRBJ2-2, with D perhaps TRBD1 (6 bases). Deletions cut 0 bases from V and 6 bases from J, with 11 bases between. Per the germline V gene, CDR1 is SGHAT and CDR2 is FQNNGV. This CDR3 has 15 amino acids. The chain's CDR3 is CASSLEWGPAGELFF. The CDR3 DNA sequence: TGTGCCAGCAGCTTAGAGTGGGGGCCGGCCGGGGAGCTGTTTTTT.

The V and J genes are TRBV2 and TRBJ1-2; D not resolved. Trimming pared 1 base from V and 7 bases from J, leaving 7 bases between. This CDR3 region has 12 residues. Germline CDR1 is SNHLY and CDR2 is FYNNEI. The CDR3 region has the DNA TGTGCCAGCAGTGAAGGCAGGCCTGGCTACACCTTC. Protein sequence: CASSEGRPGYTF. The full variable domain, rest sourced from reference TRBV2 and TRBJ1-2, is EPEVTQTPSHQVTQMGQEVILRCVPISNHLYFYWYRQILGQKVEFLVSFYNNEISEKSEIFDDQFSVERPDGSNFTLKIRSTKLEDSAMYFCASSEGRPGYTFGSGTRLTVV.

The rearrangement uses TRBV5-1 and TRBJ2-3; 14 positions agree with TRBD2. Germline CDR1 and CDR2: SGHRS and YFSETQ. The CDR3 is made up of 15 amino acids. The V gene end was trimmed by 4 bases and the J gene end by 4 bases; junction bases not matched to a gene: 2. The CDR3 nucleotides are TGCGCCAGCAGCCGACTAGCGGGGGGGCCAGATACGCAGTATTTT. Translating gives CASSRLAGGPDTQYF.

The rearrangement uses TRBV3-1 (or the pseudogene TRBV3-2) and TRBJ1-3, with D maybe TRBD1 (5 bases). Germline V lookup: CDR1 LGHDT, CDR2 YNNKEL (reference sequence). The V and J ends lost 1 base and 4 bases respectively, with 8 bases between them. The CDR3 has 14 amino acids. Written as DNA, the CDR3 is TGTGCCAGCAGCCAAGGTTGGGGGGGAAACACCATATATTTT. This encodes CASSQGWGGNTIYF.

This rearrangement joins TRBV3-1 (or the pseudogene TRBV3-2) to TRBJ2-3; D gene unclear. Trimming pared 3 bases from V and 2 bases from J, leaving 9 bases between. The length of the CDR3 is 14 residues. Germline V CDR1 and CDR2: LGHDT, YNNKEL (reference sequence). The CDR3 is CASSQSRTTDTQYF. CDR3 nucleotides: TGTGCCAGCAGCCAGAGCAGAACCACAGATACGCAGTATTTT.

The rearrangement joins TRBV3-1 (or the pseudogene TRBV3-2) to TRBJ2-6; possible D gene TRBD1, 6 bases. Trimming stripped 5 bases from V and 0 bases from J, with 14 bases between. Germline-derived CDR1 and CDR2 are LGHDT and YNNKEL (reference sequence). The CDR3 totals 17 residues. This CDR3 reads CASSSPDRRSGANVLTF. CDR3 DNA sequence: TGTGCCAGCAGCTCACCAGACAGGCGCTCTGGGGCCAACGTCCTGACTTTC.

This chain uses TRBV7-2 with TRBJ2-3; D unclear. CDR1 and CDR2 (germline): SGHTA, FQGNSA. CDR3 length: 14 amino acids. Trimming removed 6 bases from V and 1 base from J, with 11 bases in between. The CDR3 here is CASRNGVGTDTQYF. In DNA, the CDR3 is TGTGCCAGCAGGAATGGGGTCGGCACAGATACGCAGTATTTT.

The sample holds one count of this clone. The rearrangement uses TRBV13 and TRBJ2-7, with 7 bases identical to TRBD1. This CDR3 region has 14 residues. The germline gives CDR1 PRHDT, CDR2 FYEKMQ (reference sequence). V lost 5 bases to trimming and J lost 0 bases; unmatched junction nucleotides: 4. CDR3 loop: CASSQGQRSYEQYV. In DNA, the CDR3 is TGTGCCAGCAGCCAGGGACAGCGCTCCTACGAGCAGTACGTC.

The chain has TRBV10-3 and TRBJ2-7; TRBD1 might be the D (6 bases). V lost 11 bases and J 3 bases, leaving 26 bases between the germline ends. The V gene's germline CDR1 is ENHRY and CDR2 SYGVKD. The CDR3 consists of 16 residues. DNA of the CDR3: TGTGCCGGGTACTACGTACAGGGTTCATGGCTCTACGAGCAGTACGTC. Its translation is CAGYYVQGSWLYEQYV.

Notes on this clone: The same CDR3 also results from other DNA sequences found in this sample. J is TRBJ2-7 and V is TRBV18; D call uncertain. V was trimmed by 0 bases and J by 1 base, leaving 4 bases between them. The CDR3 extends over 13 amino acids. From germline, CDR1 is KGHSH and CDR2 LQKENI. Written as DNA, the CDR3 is TGTGCCAGCTCACCACCGGGGTCCTACGAGCAGTACGTC. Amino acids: CASSPPGSYEQYV.

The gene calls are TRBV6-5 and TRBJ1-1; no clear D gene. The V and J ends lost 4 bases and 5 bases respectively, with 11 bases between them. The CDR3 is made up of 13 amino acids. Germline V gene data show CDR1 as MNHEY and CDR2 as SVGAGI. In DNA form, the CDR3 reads TGTGCCAGCAGTTGGATTCGAGGAACTGAAGCTTTCTTT. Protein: CASSWIRGTEAFF.

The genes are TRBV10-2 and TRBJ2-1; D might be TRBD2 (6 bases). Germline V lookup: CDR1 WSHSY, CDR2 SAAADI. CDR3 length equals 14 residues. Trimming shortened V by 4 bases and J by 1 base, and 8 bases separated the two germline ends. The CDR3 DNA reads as TGCGCCAGCAGTGTGGCGGGGTCCTACAATGAGCAGTTCTTC. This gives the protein CASSVAGSYNEQFF.